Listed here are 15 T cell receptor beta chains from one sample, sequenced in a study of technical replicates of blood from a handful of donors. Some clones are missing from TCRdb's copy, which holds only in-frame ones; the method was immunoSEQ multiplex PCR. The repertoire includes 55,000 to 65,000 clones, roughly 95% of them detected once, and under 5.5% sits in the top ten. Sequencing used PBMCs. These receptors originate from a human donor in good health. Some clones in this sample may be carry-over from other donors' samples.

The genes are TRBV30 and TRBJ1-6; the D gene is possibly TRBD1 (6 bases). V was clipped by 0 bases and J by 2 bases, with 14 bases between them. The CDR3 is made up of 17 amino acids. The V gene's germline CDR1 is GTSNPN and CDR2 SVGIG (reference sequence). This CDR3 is CAWSVLGAGTYNSPLHF. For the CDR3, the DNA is TGTGCCTGGAGTGTATTGGGGGCAGGGACCTATAATTCACCCCTCCACTTT.

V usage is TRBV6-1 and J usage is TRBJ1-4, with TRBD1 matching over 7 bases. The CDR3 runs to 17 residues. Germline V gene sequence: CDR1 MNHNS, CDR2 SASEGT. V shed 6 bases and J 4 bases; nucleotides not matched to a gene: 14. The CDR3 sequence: CASSEMTGPMGNEKLFF. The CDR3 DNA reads TGTGCCAGCAGCGAAATGACAGGGCCGATGGGTAATGAAAAACTGTTTTTT.

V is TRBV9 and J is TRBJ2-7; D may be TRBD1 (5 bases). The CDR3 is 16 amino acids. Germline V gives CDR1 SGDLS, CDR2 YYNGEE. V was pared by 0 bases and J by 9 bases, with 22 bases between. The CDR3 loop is CASSVELGPLPTGQYF. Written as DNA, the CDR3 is TGTGCCAGCAGCGTAGAGTTGGGGCCCCTCCCTACGGGGCAGTACTTC.

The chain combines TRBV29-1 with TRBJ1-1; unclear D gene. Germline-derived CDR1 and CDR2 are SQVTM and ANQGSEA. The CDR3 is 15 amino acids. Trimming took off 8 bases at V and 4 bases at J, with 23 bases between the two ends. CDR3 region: CSSSYRLEGSTEAFF. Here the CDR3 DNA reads TGCAGCTCAAGCTATCGCCTGGAGGGAAGCACTGAAGCTTTCTTT. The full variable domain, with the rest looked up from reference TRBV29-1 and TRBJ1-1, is SAVISQKPSRDICQRGTSLTIQCQVDSQVTMMFWYRQQPGQSLTLIATANQGSEATYESGFVIDKFPISRPNLTFSTLTVSNMSPEDSSIYLCSSSYRLEGSTEAFFGQGTRLTVV.

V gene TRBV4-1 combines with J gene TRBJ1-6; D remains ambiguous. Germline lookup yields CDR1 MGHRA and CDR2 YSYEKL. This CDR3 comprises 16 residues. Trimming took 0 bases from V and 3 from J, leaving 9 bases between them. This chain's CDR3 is CASSQDPSSYNSPLHF. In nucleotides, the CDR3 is TGCGCCAGCAGCCAAGATCCATCCAGCTATAATTCACCCCTCCACTTT.

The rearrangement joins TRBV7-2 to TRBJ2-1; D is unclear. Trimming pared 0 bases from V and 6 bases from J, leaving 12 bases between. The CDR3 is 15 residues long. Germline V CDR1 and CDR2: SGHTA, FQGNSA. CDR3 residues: CASSLALTEPNEQFF. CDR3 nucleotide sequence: TGTGCCAGCAGCTTAGCGCTAACTGAGCCCAATGAGCAGTTCTTC.

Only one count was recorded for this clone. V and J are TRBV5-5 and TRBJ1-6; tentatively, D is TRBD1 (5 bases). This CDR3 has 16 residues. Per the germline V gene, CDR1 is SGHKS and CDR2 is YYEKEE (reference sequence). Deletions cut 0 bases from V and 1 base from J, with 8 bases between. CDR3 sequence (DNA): TGTGCCAGCAGCTTGGATGGGGCTTCCTATAATTCACCCCTCCACTTT. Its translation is CASSLDGASYNSPLHF.

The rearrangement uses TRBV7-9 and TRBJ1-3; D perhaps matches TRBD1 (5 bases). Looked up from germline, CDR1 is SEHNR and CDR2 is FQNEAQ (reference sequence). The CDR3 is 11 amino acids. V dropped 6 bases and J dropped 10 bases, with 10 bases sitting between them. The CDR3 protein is CASSSGTTIYF. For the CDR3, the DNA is TGTGCCAGCAGTTCCGGGACTACCATATATTTT.

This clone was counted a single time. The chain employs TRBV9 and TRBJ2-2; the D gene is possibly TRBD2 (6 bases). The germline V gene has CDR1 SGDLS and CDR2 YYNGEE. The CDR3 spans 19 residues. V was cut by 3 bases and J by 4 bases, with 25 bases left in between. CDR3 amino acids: CASSESVKRVGSGTGELFF. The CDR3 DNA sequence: TGTGCCAGCAGCGAATCCGTGAAGCGGGTGGGCTCAGGCACCGGGGAGCTGTTTTTT.

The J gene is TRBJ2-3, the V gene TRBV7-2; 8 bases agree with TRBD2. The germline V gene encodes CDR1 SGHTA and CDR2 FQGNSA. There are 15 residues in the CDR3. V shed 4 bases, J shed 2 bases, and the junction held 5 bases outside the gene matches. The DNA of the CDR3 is TGTGCCAGCAGCTCTCGGGGGGGGACCACAGATACGCAGTATTTT. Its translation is CASSSRGGTTDTQYF.

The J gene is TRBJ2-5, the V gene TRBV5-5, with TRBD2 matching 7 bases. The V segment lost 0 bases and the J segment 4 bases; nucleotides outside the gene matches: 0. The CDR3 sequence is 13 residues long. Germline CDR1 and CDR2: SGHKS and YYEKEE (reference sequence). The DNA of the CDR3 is TGTGCCAGCAGCTTGGGACTAGCAGAGACCCAGTACTTC. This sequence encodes CASSLGLAETQYF.

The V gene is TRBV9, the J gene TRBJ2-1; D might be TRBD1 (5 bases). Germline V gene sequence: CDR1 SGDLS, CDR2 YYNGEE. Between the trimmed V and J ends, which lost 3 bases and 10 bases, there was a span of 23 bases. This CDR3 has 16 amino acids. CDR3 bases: TGTGCCAGCAGCGCAGACAGTTCGGCCCGTATTGGCGAGCAGTTCTTC. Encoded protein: CASSADSSARIGEQFF.

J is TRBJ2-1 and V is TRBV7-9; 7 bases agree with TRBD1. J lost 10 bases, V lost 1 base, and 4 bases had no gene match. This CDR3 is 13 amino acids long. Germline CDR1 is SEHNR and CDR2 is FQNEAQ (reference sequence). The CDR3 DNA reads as TGTGCCAGCAGCTTAGAGGGGGCTGGGGAGCAGTTCTTC. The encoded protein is CASSLEGAGEQFF.

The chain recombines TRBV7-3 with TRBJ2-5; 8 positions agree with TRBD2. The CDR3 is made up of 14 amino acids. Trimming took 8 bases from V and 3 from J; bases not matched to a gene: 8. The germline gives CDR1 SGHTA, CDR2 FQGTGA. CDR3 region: CASLGYSGEETQYF. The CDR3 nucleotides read TGTGCCAGCCTAGGGTATAGCGGGGAAGAGACCCAGTACTTC. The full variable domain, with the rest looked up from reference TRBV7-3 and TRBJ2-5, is GAGVSQTPSNKVTEKGKYVELRCDPISGHTALYWYRQSLGQGPEFLIYFQGTGAADDSGLPNDRFFAVRPEGSVSTLKIQRTERGDSAVYLCASLGYSGEETQYFGPGTRLLVL.

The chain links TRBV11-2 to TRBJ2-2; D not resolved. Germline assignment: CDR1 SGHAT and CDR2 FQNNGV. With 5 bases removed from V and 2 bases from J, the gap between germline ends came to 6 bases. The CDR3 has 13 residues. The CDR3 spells CASSPTNTGELFF. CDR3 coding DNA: TGTGCCAGCAGCCCTACTAACACCGGGGAGCTGTTTTTT. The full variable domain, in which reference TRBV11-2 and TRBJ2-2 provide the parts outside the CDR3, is EAGVAQSPRYKIIEKRQSVAFWCNPISGHATLYWYQQILGQGPKLLIQFQNNGVVDDSQLPKDRFSAERLKGVDSTLKIQPAKLEDSAVYLCASSPTNTGELFFGEGSRLTVL.